The present TCR beta chain was sequenced within a study of T cells in Graves' hyperthyroidism and ophthalmopathy. Diagnosis rested on symptoms, serum thyroxine and TRAb, thyroid ultrasound, and orbital computed tomography. Amplified regions were TCR beta CDR3 sequences from RNA transcripts. In the first-round RT-PCR of the TCR CDR3, the HTBI primer set was used. Using its own MiXCR run on the multiplex PCR reads, TCRdb lists one record per CDR3 protein. This table holds about 520,000 distinct CDR3 sequences, roughly a quarter found once. This clonotype was observed at least ten times. The sample was blood. The clonotype originates from a woman in her 30s with Graves' ophthalmopathy.

CDR3 nucleotides: TGTGCCAGCAGTGACAGGCTTGGCGGCTACACCTTC. It is translated as CASSDRLGGYTF. The chain uses TRBV6-1 and TRBJ1-2; D is undetermined. This CDR3 is built from 12 residues. CDR1 and CDR2 from the germline V gene are MNHNS and SASEGT. V lost 3 bases to trimming and J lost 8 bases, with 10 bases between them.